This T cell receptor beta chain is drawn from a study of neoadjuvant anti-PD-1 for oral cavity cancer. The overall study: Around day 43, patients without progression received a fourth nivolumab dose before surgery.

Most PBMC samples had approximately 500 ng input DNA in six replicates. The data were produced by immunoSEQ multiplex PCR, yet TCRdb's version contains in-frame clones alone and is incomplete. The sample has 14,000 or so clones; about 81% are singletons. V lost 5 bases, J lost 4 bases, and 8 bases stayed unmatched. CDR1 is MNHEY and CDR2 is SVGAGI in the germline V gene. The CDR3 runs to 15 residues. Specified time point: after neoadjuvant nivolumab, at surgical resection. Stage II-IVA oral cavity squamous cell carcinoma was new and untreated by systemic or radiation therapy. These oral cavity squamous cell carcinomas were HPV-negative and locally advanced.

The TCR sequence derives from a person aged 40-85 years with oral cavity squamous cell carcinoma. The material was PBMCs, obtained after nivolumab (anti-PD-1) treatment. The gene calls are TRBV6-5 and TRBJ2-7, with 10 bases matching TRBD2. CDR3 residues: CASSSSGTSEYEQYF. The CDR3 DNA is TGTGCCAGCAGTAGCTCCGGGACTAGCGAATACGAGCAGTACTTC.